Detailed here is one T cell receptor beta chain. This sample was taken from a study of lymphopenia after photon versus proton radiotherapy. The repertoire was sequenced with immunoSEQ multiplex PCR; TCRdb's copy has only in-frame clones and lacks some. The top ten hold about 2% of the sample, which has roughly 63,000 clones, 65% to 85% seen once. The sample in question was peripheral blood, obtained from a patient treated with proton-based radiotherapy. The sequence was collected from a man in his 60s with pancreatic cancer.

The CDR3 here is CASSSLAFSRTSGNTIYF. CDR3 nucleotide sequence: TGTGCCAGCAGCTCTTTAGCCTTCTCTCGGACCTCTGGAAACACCATATATTTT. This rearrangement joins TRBV11-2 to TRBJ1-3; D unclear. Looked up from germline, CDR1 is SGHAT and CDR2 is FQNNGV. V shed 4 bases and J shed 0 bases, with 19 bases lying between them. CDR3 length: 18 amino acids. Drawing the rest from reference TRBV11-2 and TRBJ1-3, the complete variable domain is EAGVAQSPRYKIIEKRQSVAFWCNPISGHATLYWYQQILGQGPKLLIQFQNNGVVDDSQLPKDRFSAERLKGVDSTLKIQPAKLEDSAVYLCASSSLAFSRTSGNTIYFGEGSWLTVV.